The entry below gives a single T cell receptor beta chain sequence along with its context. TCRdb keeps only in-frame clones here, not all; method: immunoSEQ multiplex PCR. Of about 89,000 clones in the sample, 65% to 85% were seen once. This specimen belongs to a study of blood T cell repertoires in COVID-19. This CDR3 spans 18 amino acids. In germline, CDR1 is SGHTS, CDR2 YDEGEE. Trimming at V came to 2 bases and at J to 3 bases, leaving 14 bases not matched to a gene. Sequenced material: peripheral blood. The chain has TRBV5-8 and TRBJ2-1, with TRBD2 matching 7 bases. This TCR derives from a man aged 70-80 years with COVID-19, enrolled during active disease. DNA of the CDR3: TGTGCCAGCAGCTTAACCCGAATCGGGGGAGGGCACTACAATGAGCAGTTCTTC. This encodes CASSLTRIGGGHYNEQFF.